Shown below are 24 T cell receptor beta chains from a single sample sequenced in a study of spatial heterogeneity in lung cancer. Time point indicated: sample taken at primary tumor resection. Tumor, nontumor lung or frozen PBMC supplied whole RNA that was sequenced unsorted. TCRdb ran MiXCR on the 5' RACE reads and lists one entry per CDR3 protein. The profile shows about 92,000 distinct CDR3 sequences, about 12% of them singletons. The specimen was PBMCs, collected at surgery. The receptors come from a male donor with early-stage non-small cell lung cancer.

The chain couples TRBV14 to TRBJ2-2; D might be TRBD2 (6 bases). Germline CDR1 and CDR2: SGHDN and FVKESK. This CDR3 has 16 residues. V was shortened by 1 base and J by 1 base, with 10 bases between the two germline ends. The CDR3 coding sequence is TGTGCCAGCAGCCAAGTTTGGCGGGAGAACACCGGGGAGCTGTTTTTT. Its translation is CASSQVWRENTGELFF. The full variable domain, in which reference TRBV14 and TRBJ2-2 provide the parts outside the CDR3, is EAGVTQFPSHSVIEKGQTVTLRCDPISGHDNLYWYRRVMGKEIKFLLHFVKESKQDESGMPNNRFLAERTGGTYSTLKVQPAELEDSGVYFCASSQVWRENTGELFFGEGSRLTVL.

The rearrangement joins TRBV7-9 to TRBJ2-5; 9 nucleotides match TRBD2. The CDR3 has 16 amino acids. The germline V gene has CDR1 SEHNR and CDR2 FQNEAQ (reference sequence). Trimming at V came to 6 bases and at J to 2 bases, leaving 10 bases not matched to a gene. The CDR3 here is CASRPGLAILQETQYF. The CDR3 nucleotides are TGTGCCAGCAGACCGGGACTAGCCATTTTACAAGAGACCCAGTACTTC.

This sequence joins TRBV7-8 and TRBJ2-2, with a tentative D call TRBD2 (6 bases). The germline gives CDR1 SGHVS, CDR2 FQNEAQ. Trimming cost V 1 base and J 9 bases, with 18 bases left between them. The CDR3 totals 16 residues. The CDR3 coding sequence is TGTGCCAGCAGCTTAGTGGGCGGGGTTCGGTTAAGGGAGCTGTTTTTT. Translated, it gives CASSLVGGVRLRELFF.

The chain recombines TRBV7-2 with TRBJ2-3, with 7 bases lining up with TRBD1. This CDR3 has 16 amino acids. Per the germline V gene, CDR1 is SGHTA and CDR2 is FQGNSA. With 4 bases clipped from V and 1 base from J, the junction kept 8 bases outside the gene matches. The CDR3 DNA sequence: TGTGCCAGCAGCTCTCCAGACAGGGTTGGCACAGATACGCAGTATTTT. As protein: CASSSPDRVGTDTQYF.

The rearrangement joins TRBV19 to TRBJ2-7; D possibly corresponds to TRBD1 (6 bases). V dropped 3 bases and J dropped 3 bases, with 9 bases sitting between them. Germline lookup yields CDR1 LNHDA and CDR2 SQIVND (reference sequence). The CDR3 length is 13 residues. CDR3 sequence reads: CASSISRGYEQYF. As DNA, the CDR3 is TGTGCCAGTAGTATTTCCAGGGGCTACGAGCAGTACTTC.

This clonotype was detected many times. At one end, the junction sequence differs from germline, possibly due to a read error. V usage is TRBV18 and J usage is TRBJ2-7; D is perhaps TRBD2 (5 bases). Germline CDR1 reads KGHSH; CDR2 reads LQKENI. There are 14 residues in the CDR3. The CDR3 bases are TGTGCCAGCTCCCCACCCGGCGGGTTTTACGAGCAGTACTTC. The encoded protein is CASSPPGGFYEQYF.

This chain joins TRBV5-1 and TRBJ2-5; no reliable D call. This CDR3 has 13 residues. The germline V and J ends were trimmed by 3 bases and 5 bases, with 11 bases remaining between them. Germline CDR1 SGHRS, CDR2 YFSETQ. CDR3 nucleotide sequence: TGCGCCAGCAGCTCTAGTCTCCCCGAGACCCAGTACTTC. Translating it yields CASSSSLPETQYF.

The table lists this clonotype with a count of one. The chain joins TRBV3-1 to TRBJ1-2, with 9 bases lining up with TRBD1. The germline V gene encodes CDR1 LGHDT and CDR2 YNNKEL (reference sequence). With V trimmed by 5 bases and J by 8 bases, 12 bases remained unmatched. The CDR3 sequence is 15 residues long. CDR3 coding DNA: TGTGCCAGCAGCTCCTCTCCGGGACAGGGATCCGGCTACACCTTC. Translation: CASSSSPGQGSGYTF.

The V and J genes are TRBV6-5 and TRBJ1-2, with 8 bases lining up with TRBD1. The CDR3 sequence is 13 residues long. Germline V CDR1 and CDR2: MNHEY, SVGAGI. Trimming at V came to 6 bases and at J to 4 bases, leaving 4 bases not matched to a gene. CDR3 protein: CASRPTGVYGYTF. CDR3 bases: TGTGCCAGCAGACCGACAGGGGTCTATGGCTACACCTTC.

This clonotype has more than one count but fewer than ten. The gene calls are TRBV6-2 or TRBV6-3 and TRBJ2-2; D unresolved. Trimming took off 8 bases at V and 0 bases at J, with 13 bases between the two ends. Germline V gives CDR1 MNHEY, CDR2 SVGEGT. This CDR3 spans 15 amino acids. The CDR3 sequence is CASQMGIANTGELFF. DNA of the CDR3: TGTGCCAGCCAAATGGGAATCGCGAACACCGGGGAGCTGTTTTTT.

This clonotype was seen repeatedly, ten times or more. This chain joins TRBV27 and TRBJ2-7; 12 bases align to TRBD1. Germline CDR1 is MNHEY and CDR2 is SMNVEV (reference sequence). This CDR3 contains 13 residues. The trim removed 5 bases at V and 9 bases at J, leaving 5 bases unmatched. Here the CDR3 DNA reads TGTGCCAGCAGTGGGACAGGGGGCGCGCGGCAGTACTTC. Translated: CASSGTGGARQYF.

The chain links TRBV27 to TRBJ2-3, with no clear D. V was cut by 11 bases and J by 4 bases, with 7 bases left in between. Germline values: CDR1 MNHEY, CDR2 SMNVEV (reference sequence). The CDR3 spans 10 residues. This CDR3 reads CAFNPDTQYF. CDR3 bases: TGTGCCTTCAACCCAGATACGCAGTATTTT.

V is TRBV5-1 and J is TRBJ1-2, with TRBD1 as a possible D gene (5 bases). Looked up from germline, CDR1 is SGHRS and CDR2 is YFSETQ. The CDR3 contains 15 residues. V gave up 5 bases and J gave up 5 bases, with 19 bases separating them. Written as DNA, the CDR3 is TGCGCCAGCAGAGGAGATGGGGGTAAGGAGTATGGCTACACCTTC. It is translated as CASRGDGGKEYGYTF.

The CDR3 protein is CASSRRGGQPQHF. Here the CDR3 DNA reads TGTGCCAGCAGTCGTAGGGGAGGACAGCCCCAGCATTTT. The chain employs TRBV12-3 or TRBV12-4 and TRBJ1-5; a possible D gene is TRBD1 (5 bases). The CDR3 length is 13 residues. The V and J ends lost 5 bases and 7 bases respectively, with 12 bases between them.

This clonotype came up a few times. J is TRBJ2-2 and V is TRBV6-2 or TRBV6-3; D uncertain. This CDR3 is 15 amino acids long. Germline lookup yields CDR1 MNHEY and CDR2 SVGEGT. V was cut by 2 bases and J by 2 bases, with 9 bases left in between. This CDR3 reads CASSYNVANTGELFF. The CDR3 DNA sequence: TGTGCCAGCAGTTACAACGTAGCTAACACCGGGGAGCTGTTTTTT.

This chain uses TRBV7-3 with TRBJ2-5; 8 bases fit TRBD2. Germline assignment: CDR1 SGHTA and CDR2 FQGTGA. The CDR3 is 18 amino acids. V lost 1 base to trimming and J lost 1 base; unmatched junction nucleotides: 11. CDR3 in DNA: TGTGCCAGCAGCTTAAGGGGTCCGGCTAGCGGGTTCCAAGAGACCCAGTACTTC. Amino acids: CASSLRGPASGFQETQYF.

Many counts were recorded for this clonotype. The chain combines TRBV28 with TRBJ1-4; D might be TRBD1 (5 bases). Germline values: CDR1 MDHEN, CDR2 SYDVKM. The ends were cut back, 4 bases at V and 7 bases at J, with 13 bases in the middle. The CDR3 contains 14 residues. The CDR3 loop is CASSSPWGGEKLFF. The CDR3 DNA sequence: TGTGCCAGCAGTTCCCCGTGGGGGGGTGAAAAACTGTTTTTT.

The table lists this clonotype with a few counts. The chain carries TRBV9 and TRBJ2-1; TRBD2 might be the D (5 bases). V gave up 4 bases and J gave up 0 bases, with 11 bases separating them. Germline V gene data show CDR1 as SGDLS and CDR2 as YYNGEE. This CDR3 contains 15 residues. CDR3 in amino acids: CASSPSGSSYNEQFF. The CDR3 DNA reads TGTGCCAGCAGCCCGAGCGGTAGCTCCTACAATGAGCAGTTCTTC.

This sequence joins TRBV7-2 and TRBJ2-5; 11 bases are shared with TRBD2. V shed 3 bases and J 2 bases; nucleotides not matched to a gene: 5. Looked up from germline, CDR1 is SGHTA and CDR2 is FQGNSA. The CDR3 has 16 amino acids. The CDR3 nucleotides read TGTGCCAGCAGCTTCCAGACTAGCGGGATACAAGAGACCCAGTACTTC. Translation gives CASSFQTSGIQETQYF.

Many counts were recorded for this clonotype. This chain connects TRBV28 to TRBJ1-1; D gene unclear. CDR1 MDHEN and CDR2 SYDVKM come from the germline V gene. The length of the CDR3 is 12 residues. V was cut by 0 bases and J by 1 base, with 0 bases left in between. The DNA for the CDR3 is TGTGCCAGCAGTTTATGGAACACTGAAGCTTTCTTT. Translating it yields CASSLWNTEAFF.

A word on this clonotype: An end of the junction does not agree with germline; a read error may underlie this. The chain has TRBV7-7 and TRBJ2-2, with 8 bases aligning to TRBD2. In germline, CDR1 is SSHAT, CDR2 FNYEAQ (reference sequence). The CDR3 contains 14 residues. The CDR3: CASSLSGRSGELFF. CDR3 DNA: TGTGCTAGCAGCTTAAGCGGGAGATCCGGGGAGCTGTTTTTT.

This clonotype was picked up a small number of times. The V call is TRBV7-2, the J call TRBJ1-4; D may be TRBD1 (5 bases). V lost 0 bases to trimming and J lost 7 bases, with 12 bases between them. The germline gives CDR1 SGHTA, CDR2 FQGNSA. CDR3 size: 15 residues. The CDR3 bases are TGTGCCAGCAGCTTAGCGTCCGGGACCTCTGAAAAACTGTTTTTT. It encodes CASSLASGTSEKLFF.

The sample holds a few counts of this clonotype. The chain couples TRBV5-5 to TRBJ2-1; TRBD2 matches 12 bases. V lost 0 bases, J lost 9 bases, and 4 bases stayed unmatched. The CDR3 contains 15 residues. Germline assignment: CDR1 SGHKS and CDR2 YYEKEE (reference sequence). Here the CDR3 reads CASSLGLAGAGEQFF. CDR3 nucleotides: TGTGCCAGCAGCTTGGGACTAGCGGGGGCAGGTGAGCAGTTCTTC.

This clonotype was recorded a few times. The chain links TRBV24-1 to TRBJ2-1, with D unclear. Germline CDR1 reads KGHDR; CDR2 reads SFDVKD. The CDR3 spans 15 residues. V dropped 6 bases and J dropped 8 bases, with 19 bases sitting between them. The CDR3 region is CATSHQGVNLYEQFF. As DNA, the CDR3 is TGTGCCACCAGTCATCAAGGTGTAAACCTCTATGAGCAGTTCTTC.